Shown below are 21 T cell receptor beta chains from a single sample sequenced in a study of Graves' ophthalmopathy and Graves' hyperthyroidism. For repertoire sequencing, the TCR beta CDR3 regions were amplified from RNA transcripts. Amplification began with first-round RT-PCR using HTBI primers, then second-round multiplex PCR was performed. TCRdb processed the multiplex PCR reads anew with MiXCR; each CDR3 protein has one entry. Among some 390,000 distinct CDR3 sequences listed, approximately 16% were seen once. Sequencing input: peripheral blood. These receptors were obtained from a woman aged 18-29 years with Graves' ophthalmopathy.

The V and J genes are TRBV5-1 and TRBJ2-7, with 9 bases identical to TRBD2. There are 18 residues in the CDR3. The germline gives CDR1 SGHRS, CDR2 YFSETQ. Trimming took 0 bases from V and 6 from J; bases not matched to a gene: 16. The CDR3 bases are TGCGCCAGCAGCTTGGGAGGCGGACTAGCGTGGGTCCGGGGCGAGCAGTACTTC. This translates into CASSLGGGLAWVRGEQYF. The full variable domain, rest sourced from reference TRBV5-1 and TRBJ2-7, is KAGVTQTPRYLIKTRGQQVTLSCSPISGHRSVSWYQQTPGQGLQFLFEYFSETQRNKGNFPGRFSGRQFSNSRSEMNVSTLELGDSALYLCASSLGGGLAWVRGEQYFGPGTRLTVT.

This clonotype was counted at least ten times. The CDR3 DNA reads as TGCAGCGTTGTGGATCACACCGGGGAGCTGTTTTTT. Its protein product is CSVVDHTGELFF. The chain carries TRBV29-1 and TRBJ2-2; no firm D call. The CDR3 length is 12 residues. The V end lost 4 bases, the J end lost 3 bases, and 6 bases lay between the germline ends. The germline CDR1 and CDR2 sequences are SQVTM and ANQGSEA.

Many counts were recorded for this clonotype. The V call is TRBV28, the J call TRBJ2-7; the D is unclear. V was pared by 4 bases and J by 7 bases, with 8 bases between. The CDR3 is made up of 11 amino acids. From germline, CDR1 is MDHEN and CDR2 SYDVKM. For the CDR3, the DNA is TGTGCCAGCAGTTCGACCGATGAGCAGTACTTC. Encoded protein: CASSSTDEQYF.

This clonotype was recorded at least ten times. CDR3 nucleotide sequence: TGTGCCAGCAGCCCCCCGGGCCTTCCTAACTATGGCTACACCTTC. This gives the protein CASSPPGLPNYGYTF. The V gene is TRBV7-9, the J gene TRBJ1-2; D not resolved. The CDR3 consists of 15 residues. Germline V gives CDR1 SEHNR, CDR2 FQNEAQ (reference sequence). V lost 5 bases to trimming and J lost 0 bases, with 13 bases between them.

This clonotype was found many times. The chain joins TRBV11-2 to TRBJ2-7, with unresolved D. The germline CDR1 and CDR2 sequences are SGHAT and FQNNGV. Trimming removed 2 bases at V and 3 bases at J, with 11 bases between. This CDR3 has 14 residues. CDR3 amino acids: CASSLNSLVYEQYF. For the CDR3, the DNA is TGTGCCAGCAGCTTAAACTCCCTGGTCTACGAGCAGTACTTC.

This clonotype was observed many times. The chain couples TRBV10-2 to TRBJ2-2; 10 bases map to TRBD2. CDR3 size: 14 residues. V gave up 3 bases and J gave up 5 bases; unmatched junction bases: 0. CDR1 WSHSY and CDR2 SAAADI come from the germline V gene. The CDR3 sequence: CASSELAGTGELFF. CDR3 nucleotide sequence: TGCGCCAGCAGTGAACTAGCGGGGACCGGGGAGCTGTTTTTT.

The sample holds many counts of this clonotype. The chain has TRBV28 and TRBJ2-5; D may match TRBD1 or TRBD2 (5 bases each). The CDR3 contains 18 residues. V was cut by 6 bases and J by 2 bases, with 25 bases left in between. Per the germline V gene, CDR1 is MDHEN and CDR2 is SYDVKM. For the CDR3, the DNA is TGTGCCAGCAGATCCCCAAGGGACCCTTTGCCCTCTCAAGAGACCCAGTACTTC. This gives the protein CASRSPRDPLPSQETQYF.

This clonotype was seen ten or more times. The gene calls are TRBV6-5 and TRBJ2-7, with D perhaps given as TRBD1 or TRBD2 (5 bases each). The CDR3 has 14 amino acids. The germline V gene has CDR1 MNHEY and CDR2 SVGAGI. V was trimmed by 8 bases and J by 5 bases, leaving 19 bases between them. The CDR3 nucleotides are TGTGCCAGCGAAGGGCAGGGAGTCGGCCACGAGCAGTACTTC. Protein: CASEGQGVGHEQYF.

In its sample, this clonotype was seen many times. The rearrangement links TRBV6-1 to TRBJ2-7; D possibly uses TRBD1 or TRBD2 (5 bases each). Germline CDR1 and CDR2: MNHNS and SASEGT. V lost 6 bases to trimming and J lost 6 bases, with 18 bases between them. This CDR3 comprises 14 residues. The CDR3 reads CASRTRGTGGEQYF. The CDR3 DNA reads as TGTGCCAGCAGGACGAGGGGCACCGGAGGCGAGCAGTACTTC.

This clonotype showed up many times. V and J are TRBV6-5 and TRBJ2-7; 8 bases fit TRBD1. The ends lost 6 bases at V and 1 base at J; junction bases unmatched: 8. The CDR3 totals 15 residues. Germline V gene sequence: CDR1 MNHEY, CDR2 SVGAGI. CDR3 amino acids: CASSYQGAASYEQYF. CDR3 nucleotides: TGTGCCAGCAGCTACCAGGGGGCTGCGTCCTACGAGCAGTACTTC.

This clonotype was observed many times. V is TRBV20-1 and J is TRBJ1-2, with 8 positions matching TRBD1. CDR1 is DFQATT and CDR2 is SNEGSKA in the germline V gene (reference sequence). V was pared by 1 base and J by 6 bases, with 19 bases of the junction left unmatched. This CDR3 is built from 18 residues. The CDR3 coding sequence is TGCAGTGCTAGAGGGCCGTCGGGGACAGGTAGATTTCGTGATGGCTACACCTTC. This codes for CSARGPSGTGRFRDGYTF.

The table lists this clonotype with many counts. The genes are TRBV29-1 and TRBJ1-2, with no clear D. V was shortened by 4 bases and J by 1 base, with 7 bases between the two germline ends. This CDR3 spans 12 amino acids. Germline lookup yields CDR1 SQVTM and CDR2 ANQGSEA. The CDR3: CSVAGINYGYTF. CDR3 coding DNA: TGCAGCGTTGCCGGGATTAACTATGGCTACACCTTC. Complete variable domain (other parts from reference TRBV29-1 and TRBJ1-2): SAVISQKPSRDICQRGTSLTIQCQVDSQVTMMFWYRQQPGQSLTLIATANQGSEATYESGFVIDKFPISRPNLTFSTLTVSNMSPEDSSIYLCSVAGINYGYTFGSGTRLTVV.

This clonotype showed up many times. The chain joins TRBV30 to TRBJ2-2; no clear D gene. The CDR3 is 11 residues long. Germline assignment: CDR1 GTSNPN and CDR2 SVGIG (reference sequence). CDR3 sequence: CASGLTGELFF. The DNA for the CDR3 is TGTGCATCGGGTTTAACCGGGGAGCTGTTTTTT.

This clonotype has a count of ten or more. This CDR3 reads CASSLLGELFF. The CDR3 DNA reads TGTGCCAGCAGCTTACTGGGGGAGCTGTTTTTT. The rearrangement joins TRBV7-6 to TRBJ2-2; the D is unclear. Germline loops: CDR1 SGHVS, CDR2 FNYEAQ. This CDR3 has 11 amino acids. The germline V and J ends were trimmed by 2 bases and 8 bases, with 3 bases remaining between them.

This clonotype was counted many times. The chain uses TRBV7-2 and TRBJ2-7, with a tentative D call TRBD2 (6 bases). Trimming pared 5 bases from V and 1 base from J, leaving 15 bases between. CDR1 is SGHTA, CDR2 FQGNSA, per germline. This CDR3 is 15 amino acids long. The CDR3 sequence: CASSPRTTLSYEQYF. CDR3 coding DNA: TGTGCCAGCAGCCCGAGGACTACCCTTTCCTACGAGCAGTACTTC. The variable domain in full, with the rest retrieved from reference TRBV7-2 and TRBJ2-7, is GAGVSQSPSNKVTEKGKDVELRCDPISGHTALYWYRQSLGQGLEFLIYFQGNSAPDKSGLPSDRFSAERTGGSVSTLTIQRTQQEDSAVYLCASSPRTTLSYEQYFGPGTRLTVT.

This clonotype was observed at least ten times. This chain links TRBV6-1 with TRBJ1-5; a possible D gene is TRBD1 (5 bases). V lost 8 bases and J 6 bases, leaving 17 bases between the germline ends. Per the germline V gene, CDR1 is MNHNS and CDR2 is SASEGT. The length of the CDR3 is 14 residues. In nucleotides, the CDR3 is TGTGCCAGCGGGGCGGGGGTAGAGGGTCAGCCCCAGCATTTT. Translation gives CASGAGVEGQPQHF.

This clonotype was counted a few times. V usage is TRBV27 and J usage is TRBJ1-6, with 7 nucleotides matching TRBD1. CDR1 MNHEY and CDR2 SMNVEV come from the germline V gene (reference sequence). With 8 bases clipped from V and 10 bases from J, the junction kept 11 bases outside the gene matches. The CDR3 has 14 amino acids. The DNA for the CDR3 is TGTGCCAGCCGCGCATCGAGGGGGCGGTCACCCCTCCACTTT. Encoded protein: CASRASRGRSPLHF.

This clonotype was detected ten times or more. The J gene is TRBJ2-7, the V gene TRBV18; 9 bases match TRBD1. The CDR3 contains 14 residues. The trim removed 2 bases at V and 6 bases at J, leaving 5 bases unmatched. Germline V gene data show CDR1 as KGHSH and CDR2 as LQKENI. The CDR3 DNA reads TGTGCCAGCTCACCAGGGACAGGGACCCGCGAGCAGTACTTC. It yields the protein CASSPGTGTREQYF.

The rearrangement joins TRBV28 to TRBJ2-3; unclear D gene. The V and J ends lost 7 bases and 2 bases respectively, with 16 bases between them. The CDR3 consists of 15 residues. The V gene's germline CDR1 is MDHEN and CDR2 SYDVKM. CDR3 nucleotides: TGTGCCAGCACTCCACCCTCTGGGTTCACAGATACGCAGTATTTT. Translation gives CASTPPSGFTDTQYF. Complete variable domain (other parts from reference TRBV28 and TRBJ2-3): DVKVTQSSRYLVKRTGEKVFLECVQDMDHENMFWYRQDPGLGLRLIYFSYDVKMKEKGDIPEGYSVSREKKERFSLILESASTNQTSMYLCASTPPSGFTDTQYFGPGTRLTVL.

This clonotype was seen ten or more times. The rearrangement uses TRBV28 and TRBJ2-2, with a tentative D call TRBD1 (6 bases). This CDR3 region has 13 residues. Trimming removed 6 bases from V and 5 bases from J, with 10 bases in between. CDR1 MDHEN and CDR2 SYDVKM come from the germline V gene. CDR3 sequence reads: CASSQTGTGELFF. The CDR3 DNA reads TGTGCCAGCAGCCAAACAGGGACCGGGGAGCTGTTTTTT.

This clonotype was seen at least ten times. V and J are TRBV7-9 and TRBJ1-6; the D gene is possibly TRBD1 (5 bases). Germline-derived CDR1 and CDR2 are SEHNR and FQNEAQ (reference sequence). V was clipped by 1 base and J by 7 bases, with 11 bases between them. The CDR3 is made up of 15 amino acids. The CDR3 loop is CASSLDQGNNSPLHF. The CDR3 DNA sequence: TGTGCCAGCAGCTTAGATCAGGGTAACAATTCACCCCTCCACTTT. Supplemented by reference TRBV7-9 and TRBJ1-6, the full variable domain reads DTGVSQNPRHKITKRGQNVTFRCDPISEHNRLYWYRQTLGQGPEFLTYFQNEAQLEKSRLLSDRFSAERPKGSFSTLEIQRTEQGDSAMYLCASSLDQGNNSPLHFGNGTRLTVT.